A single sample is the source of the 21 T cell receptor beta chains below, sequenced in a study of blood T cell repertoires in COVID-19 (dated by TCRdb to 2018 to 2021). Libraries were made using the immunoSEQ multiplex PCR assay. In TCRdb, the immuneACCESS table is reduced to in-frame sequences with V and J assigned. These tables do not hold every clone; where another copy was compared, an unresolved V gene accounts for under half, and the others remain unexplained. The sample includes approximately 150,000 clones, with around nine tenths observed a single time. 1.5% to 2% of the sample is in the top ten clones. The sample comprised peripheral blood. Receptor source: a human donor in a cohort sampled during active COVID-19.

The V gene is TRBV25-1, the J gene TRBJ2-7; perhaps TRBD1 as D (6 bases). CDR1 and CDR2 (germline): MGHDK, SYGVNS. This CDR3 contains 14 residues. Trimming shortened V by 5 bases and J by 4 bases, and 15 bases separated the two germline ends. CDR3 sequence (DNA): TGTGCCAGCAGTTCTTTGGACAGTCTATACGAGCAGTACTTC. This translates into CASSSLDSLYEQYF.

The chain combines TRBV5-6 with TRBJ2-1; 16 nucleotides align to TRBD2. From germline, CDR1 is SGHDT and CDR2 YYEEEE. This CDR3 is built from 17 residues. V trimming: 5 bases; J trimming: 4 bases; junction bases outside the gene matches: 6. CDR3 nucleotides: TGTGCCAGCAGTTATTCGGGACTAGCGGGGGGGTACAATGAGCAGTTCTTC. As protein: CASSYSGLAGGYNEQFF. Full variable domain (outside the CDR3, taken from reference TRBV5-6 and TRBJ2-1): DAGVTQSPTHLIKTRGQQVTLRCSPKSGHDTVSWYQQALGQGPQFIFQYYEEEERQRGNFPDRFSGHQFPNYSSELNVNALLLGDSALYLCASSYSGLAGGYNEQFFGPGTRLTVL.

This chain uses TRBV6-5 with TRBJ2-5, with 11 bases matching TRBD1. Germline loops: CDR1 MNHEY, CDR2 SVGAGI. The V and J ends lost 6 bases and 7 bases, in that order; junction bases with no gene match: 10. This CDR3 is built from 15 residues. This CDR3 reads CASREGDRGFRTQYF. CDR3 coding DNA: TGTGCCAGCAGAGAGGGGGACAGGGGGTTTCGGACCCAGTACTTC.

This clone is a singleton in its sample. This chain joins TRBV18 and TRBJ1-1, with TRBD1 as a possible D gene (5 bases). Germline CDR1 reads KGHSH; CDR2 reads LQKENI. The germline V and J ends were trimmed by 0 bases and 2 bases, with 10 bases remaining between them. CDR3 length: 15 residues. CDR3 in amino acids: CASSPPNRLNTEAFF. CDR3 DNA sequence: TGTGCCAGCTCACCACCGAACAGGCTCAACACTGAAGCTTTCTTT.

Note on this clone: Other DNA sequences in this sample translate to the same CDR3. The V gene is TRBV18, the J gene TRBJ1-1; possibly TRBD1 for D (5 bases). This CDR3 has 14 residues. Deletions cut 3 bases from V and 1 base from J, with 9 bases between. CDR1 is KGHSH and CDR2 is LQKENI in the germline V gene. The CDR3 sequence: CASSPGHQNTEAFF. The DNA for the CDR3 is TGTGCCAGCTCACCCGGACATCAGAACACTGAAGCTTTCTTT.

The CDR3 DNA is TGTGCCAGCAGCTTTTTCGGGGGGACCACCTACGAGCAGTACTTC. Translated, it gives CASSFFGGTTYEQYF. This chain connects TRBV7-2 to TRBJ2-7; 7 bases fit TRBD2. The CDR3 extends over 15 amino acids. Per germline, CDR1 SGHTA and CDR2 FQGNSA. With 3 bases clipped from V and 2 bases from J, the junction kept 7 bases outside the gene matches. Full variable domain (outside the CDR3, taken from reference TRBV7-2 and TRBJ2-7): GAGVSQSPSNKVTEKGKDVELRCDPISGHTALYWYRQSLGQGLEFLIYFQGNSAPDKSGLPSDRFSAERTGGSVSTLTIQRTQQEDSAVYLCASSFFGGTTYEQYFGPGTRLTVT.

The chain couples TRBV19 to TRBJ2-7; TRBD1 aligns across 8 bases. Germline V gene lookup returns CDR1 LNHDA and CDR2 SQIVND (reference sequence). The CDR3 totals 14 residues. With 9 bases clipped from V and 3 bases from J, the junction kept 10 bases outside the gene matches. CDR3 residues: CARSRTGNHYEQYF. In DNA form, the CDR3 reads TGTGCCAGATCAAGGACAGGGAACCACTACGAGCAGTACTTC.

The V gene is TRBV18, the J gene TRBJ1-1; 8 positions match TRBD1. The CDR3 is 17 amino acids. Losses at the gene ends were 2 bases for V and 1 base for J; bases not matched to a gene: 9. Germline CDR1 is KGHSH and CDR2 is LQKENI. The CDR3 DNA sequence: TGTGCCAGCTCACCAAGCACAGGGGGTACCAAGAACACTGAAGCTTTCTTT. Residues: CASSPSTGGTKNTEAFF.

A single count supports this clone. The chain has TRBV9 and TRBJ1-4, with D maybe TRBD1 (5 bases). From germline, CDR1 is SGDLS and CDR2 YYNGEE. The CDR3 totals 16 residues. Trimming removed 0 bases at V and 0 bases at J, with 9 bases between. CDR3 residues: CASSVAGTPTNEKLFF. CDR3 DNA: TGTGCCAGCAGCGTAGCCGGGACTCCAACTAATGAAAAACTGTTTTTT.

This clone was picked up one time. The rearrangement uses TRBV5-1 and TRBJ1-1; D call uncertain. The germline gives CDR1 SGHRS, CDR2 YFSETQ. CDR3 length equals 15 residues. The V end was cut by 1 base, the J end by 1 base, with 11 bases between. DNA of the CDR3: TGCGCCAGCAGCTTGTTGGCCAGCGGGAACACTGAAGCTTTCTTT. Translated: CASSLLASGNTEAFF.

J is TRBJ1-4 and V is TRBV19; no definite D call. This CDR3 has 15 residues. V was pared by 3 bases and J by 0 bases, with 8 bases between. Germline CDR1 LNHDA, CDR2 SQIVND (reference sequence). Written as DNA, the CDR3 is TGTGCCAGTAGTATCTCGGAGGCAACTAATGAAAAACTGTTTTTT. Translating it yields CASSISEATNEKLFF.

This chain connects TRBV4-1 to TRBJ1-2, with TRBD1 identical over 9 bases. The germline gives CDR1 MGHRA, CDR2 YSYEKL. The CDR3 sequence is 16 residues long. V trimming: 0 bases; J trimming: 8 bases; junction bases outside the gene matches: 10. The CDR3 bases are TGCGCCAGCAGCCAAGACCCTCTCGGGACAGGGAGAGGCTACACCTTC. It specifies CASSQDPLGTGRGYTF.

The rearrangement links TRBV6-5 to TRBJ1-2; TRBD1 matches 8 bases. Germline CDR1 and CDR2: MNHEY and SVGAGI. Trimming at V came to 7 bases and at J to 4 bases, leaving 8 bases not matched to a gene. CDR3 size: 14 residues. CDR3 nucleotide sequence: TGTGCCAGCAAGACTGGACAGGGCGGCTATGGCTACACCTTC. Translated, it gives CASKTGQGGYGYTF.

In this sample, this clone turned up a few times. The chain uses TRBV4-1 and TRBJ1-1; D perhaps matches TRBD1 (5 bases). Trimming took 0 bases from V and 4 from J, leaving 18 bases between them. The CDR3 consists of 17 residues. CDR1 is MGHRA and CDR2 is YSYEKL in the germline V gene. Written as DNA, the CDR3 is TGCGCCAGCAGCCAAGATGTTCGGACAAACAGGTTCACTGAAGCTTTCTTT. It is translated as CASSQDVRTNRFTEAFF.

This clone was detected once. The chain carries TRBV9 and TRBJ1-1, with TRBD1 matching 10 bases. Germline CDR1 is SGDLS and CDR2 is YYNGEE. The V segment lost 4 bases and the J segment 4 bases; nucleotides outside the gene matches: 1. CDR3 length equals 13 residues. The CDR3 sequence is CASSRTGGTEAFF. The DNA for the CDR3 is TGTGCCAGCAGCCGGACAGGGGGCACTGAAGCTTTCTTT.

CDR3 in amino acids: CASSYSVAGDYTDTQYF. The CDR3, as DNA: TGTGCCAGCAGTTACTCGGTAGCGGGGGACTACACAGATACGCAGTATTTT. The chain is built from TRBV6-2 or TRBV6-3 and TRBJ2-3; the match to TRBD2 covers 9 bases. V lost 0 bases, J lost 2 bases, and 6 bases stayed unmatched. CDR1 and CDR2 (germline): MNHEY, SVGEGT. The CDR3 is made up of 17 amino acids.

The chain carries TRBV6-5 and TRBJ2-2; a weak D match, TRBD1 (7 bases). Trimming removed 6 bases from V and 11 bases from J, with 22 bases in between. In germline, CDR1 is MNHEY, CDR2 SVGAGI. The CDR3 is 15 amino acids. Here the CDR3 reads CASSHTTGGGGELFF. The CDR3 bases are TGTGCCAGCAGCCACACCACGGGTGGAGGGGGCGAGCTGTTTTTT.

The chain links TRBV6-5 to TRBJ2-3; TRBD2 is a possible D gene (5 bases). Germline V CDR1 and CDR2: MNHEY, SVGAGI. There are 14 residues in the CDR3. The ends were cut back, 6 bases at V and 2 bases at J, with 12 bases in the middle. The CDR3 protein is CASSPGIYTDTQYF. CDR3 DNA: TGTGCCAGCAGCCCGGGGATCTACACAGATACGCAGTATTTT.

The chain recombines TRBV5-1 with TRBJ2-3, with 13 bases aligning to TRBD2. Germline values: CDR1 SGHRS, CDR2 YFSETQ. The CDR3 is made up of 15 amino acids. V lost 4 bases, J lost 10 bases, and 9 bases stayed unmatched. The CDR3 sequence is CASSLTSGGARAQYF. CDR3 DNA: TGCGCCAGCAGCCTAACTAGCGGGGGGGCACGCGCGCAGTATTTT.

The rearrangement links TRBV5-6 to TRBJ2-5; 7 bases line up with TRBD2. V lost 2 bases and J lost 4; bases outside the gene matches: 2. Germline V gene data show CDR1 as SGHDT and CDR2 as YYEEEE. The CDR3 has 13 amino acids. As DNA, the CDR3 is TGTGCCAGCAGCTTCCCTAGCGGAGAGACCCAGTACTTC. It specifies CASSFPSGETQYF.

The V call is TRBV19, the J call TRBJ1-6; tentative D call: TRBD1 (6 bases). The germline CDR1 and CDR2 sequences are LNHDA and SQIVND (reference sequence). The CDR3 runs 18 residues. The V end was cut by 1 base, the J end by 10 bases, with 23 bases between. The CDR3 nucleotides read TGTGCCAGTAGTATAGGTGGGGGCACTAGAGCGGTAAGATCACCCCTCCACTTT. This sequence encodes CASSIGGGTRAVRSPLHF.